This T cell receptor (beta chain) originates from a study of T cell responses to AZD1222 COVID-19 vaccine. Turning to the study itself: Researchers grouped second doses given at about 4 or about 12 weeks into one pool. Findings and caveats of the study: Regions 160-218 and 743-854 dominated among vaccine-associated CD4 TCRs spanning spike. Spike-specific TCR depth and breadth grew after two AZD1222 doses. Females made up more of the donors, who were largely white British, and clonal diversity may have come out too low.

The assay was immunoSEQ multiplex PCR, and TCRdb's table has in-frame clones only and misses some. The sample consists of 100,000 to 130,000 clones, 85% to 90% of them appearing once. Details on this clone: The antigen remains unidentified.

CDR1 is SNHLY and CDR2 is FYNNEI in the germline V gene. Trimming left V 5 bases short and J 4 bases short, with 8 bases between. This CDR3 comprises 12 residues. This chain joins TRBV2 and TRBJ1-2; D call uncertain. Sample: peripheral blood, taken on day 0 of AZD1222 vaccination. The TCR was taken from an adult in good health. DNA of the CDR3: TGTGCCAGCAGTCCGGACGTCTATGGCTACACCTTC. It translates to CASSPDVYGYTF.